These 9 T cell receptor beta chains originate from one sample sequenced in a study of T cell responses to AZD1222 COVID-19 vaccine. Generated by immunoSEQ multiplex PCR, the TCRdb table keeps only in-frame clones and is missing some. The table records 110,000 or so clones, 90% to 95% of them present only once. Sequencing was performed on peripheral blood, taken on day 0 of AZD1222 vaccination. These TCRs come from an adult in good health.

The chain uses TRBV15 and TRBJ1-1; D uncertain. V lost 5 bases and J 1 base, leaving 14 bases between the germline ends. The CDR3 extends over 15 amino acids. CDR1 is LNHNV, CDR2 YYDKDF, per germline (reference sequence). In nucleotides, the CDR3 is TGTGCCACCAGCCCCCCAGTAAGGCAGAACACTGAAGCTTTCTTT. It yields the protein CATSPPVRQNTEAFF. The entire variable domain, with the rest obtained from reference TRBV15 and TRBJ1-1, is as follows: DAMVIQNPRYQVTQFGKPVTLSCSQTLNHNVMYWYQQKSSQAPKLLFHYYDKDFNNEADTPDNFQSRRPNTSFCFLDIRSPGLGDTAMYLCATSPPVRQNTEAFFGQGTRLTVV.

CDR3: CASSVGGVQETQYF. CDR3 DNA: TGTGCCAGTAGTGTAGGGGGTGTCCAAGAGACCCAGTACTTC. The V gene is TRBV19, the J gene TRBJ2-5; a possible D gene is TRBD1 (6 bases). The CDR3 runs to 14 residues. V was clipped by 5 bases and J by 1 base, with 11 bases between them. The germline V gene encodes CDR1 LNHDA and CDR2 SQIVND (reference sequence).

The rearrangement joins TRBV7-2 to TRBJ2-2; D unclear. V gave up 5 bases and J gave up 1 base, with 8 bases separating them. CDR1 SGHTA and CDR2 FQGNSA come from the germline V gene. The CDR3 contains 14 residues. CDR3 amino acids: CASSLDGNTGELFF. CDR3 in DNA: TGTGCCAGCAGCCTGGACGGGAACACCGGGGAGCTGTTTTTT.

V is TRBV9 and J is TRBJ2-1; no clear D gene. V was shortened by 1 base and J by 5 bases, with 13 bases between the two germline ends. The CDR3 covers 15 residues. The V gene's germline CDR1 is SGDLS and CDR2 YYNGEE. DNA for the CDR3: TGTGCCAGCAGCGTACAATTAGGACGTCACAATGAGCAGTTCTTC. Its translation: CASSVQLGRHNEQFF.

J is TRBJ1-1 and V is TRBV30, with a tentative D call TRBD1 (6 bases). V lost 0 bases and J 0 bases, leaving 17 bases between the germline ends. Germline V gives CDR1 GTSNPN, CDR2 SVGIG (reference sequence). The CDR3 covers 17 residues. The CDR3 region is CAWSVSRGGKVNTEAFF. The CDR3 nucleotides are TGTGCCTGGAGTGTAAGCAGGGGAGGTAAGGTGAACACTGAAGCTTTCTTT.

The CDR3 is CATSDLPGQGEWETQYF. In DNA, the CDR3 is TGTGCCACCAGTGATTTACCTGGACAGGGGGAGTGGGAGACCCAGTACTTC. The V call is TRBV24-1, the J call TRBJ2-5, with 10 bases aligning to TRBD1. V shed 1 base and J 5 bases; nucleotides not matched to a gene: 9. The CDR3 has 17 residues. Germline CDR1 is KGHDR and CDR2 is SFDVKD.

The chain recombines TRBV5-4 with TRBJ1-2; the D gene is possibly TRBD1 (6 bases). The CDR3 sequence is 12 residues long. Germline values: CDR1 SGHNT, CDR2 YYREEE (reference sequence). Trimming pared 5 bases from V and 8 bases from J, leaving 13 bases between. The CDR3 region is CASRLDSGGYTF. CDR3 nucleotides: TGTGCCAGCAGGCTGGACAGTGGAGGCTACACCTTC.

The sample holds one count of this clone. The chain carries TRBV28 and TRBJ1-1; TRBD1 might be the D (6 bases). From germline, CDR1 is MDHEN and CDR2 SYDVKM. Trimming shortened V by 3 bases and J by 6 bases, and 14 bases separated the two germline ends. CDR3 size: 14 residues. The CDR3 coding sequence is TGTGCCAGCAGTTTTCCAGGGGAAGGGCCTGAAGCTTTCTTT. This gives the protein CASSFPGEGPEAFF. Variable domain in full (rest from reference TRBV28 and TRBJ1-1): DVKVTQSSRYLVKRTGEKVFLECVQDMDHENMFWYRQDPGLGLRLIYFSYDVKMKEKGDIPEGYSVSREKKERFSLILESASTNQTSMYLCASSFPGEGPEAFFGQGTRLTVV.

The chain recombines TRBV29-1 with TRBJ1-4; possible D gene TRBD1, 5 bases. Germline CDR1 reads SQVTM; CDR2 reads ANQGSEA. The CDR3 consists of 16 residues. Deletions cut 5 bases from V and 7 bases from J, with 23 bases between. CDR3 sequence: CSVQGGGRVRGEKLFF. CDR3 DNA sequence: TGCAGCGTTCAGGGTGGTGGCAGGGTCCGGGGTGAAAAACTGTTTTTT.